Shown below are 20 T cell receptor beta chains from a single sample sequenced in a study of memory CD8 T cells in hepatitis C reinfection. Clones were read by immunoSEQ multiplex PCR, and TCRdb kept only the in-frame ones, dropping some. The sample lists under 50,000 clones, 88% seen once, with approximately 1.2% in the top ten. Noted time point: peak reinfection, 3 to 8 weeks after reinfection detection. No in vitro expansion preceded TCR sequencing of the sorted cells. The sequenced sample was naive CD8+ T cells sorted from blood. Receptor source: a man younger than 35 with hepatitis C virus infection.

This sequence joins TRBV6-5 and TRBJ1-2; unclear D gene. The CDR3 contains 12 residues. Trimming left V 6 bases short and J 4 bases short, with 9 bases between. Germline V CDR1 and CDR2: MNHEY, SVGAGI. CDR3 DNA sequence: TGTGCCAGCAGCTCGGACTCCTATGGCTACACCTTC. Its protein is CASSSDSYGYTF.

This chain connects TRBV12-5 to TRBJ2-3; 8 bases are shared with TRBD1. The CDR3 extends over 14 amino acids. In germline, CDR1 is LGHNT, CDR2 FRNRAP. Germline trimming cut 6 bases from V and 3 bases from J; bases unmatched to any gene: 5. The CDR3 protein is CASGIGQGTDTQYF. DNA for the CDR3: TGTGCTAGTGGGATAGGACAGGGTACAGATACGCAGTATTTT.

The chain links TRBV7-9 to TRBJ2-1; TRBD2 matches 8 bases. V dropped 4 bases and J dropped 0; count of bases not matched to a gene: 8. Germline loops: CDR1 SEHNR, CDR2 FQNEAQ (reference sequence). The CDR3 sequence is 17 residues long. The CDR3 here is CASSYTAGVSSYNEQFF. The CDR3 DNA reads TGTGCCAGCAGCTATACAGCGGGAGTAAGCTCCTACAATGAGCAGTTCTTC.

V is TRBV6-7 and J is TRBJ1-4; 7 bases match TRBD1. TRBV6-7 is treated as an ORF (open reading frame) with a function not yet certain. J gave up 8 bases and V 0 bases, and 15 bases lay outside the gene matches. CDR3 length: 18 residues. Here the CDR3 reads CASSYSLKGAEDREKLFF. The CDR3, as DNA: TGTGCCAGCAGTTACTCGTTAAAGGGGGCGGAGGATAGAGAAAAACTGTTTTTT.

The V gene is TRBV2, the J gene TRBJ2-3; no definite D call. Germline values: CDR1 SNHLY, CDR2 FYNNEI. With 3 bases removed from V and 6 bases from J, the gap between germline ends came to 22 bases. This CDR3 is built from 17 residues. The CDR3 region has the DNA TGTGCCAGCAGTGACCCGAAAAGACCCCCCGGGTCCGATACGCAGTATTTT. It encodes CASSDPKRPPGSDTQYF.

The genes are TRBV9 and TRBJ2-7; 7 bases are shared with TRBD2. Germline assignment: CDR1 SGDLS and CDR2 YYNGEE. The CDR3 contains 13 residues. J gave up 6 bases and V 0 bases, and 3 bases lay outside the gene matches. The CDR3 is CASSVGAGSEQYF. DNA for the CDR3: TGTGCCAGCAGCGTAGGAGCGGGGAGCGAGCAGTACTTC. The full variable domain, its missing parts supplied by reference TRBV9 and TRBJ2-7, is DSGVTQTPKHLITATGQRVTLRCSPRSGDLSVYWYQQSLDQGLQFLIQYYNGEERAKGNILERFSAQQFPDLHSELNLSSLELGDSALYFCASSVGAGSEQYFGPGTRLTVT.

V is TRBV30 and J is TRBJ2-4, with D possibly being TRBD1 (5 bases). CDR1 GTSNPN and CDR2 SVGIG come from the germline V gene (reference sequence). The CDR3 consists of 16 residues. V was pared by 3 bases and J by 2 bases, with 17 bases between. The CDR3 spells CAWRIPGRKTKNIQYF. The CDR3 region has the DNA TGTGCCTGGAGGATCCCAGGGCGGAAGACCAAAAACATTCAGTACTTC.

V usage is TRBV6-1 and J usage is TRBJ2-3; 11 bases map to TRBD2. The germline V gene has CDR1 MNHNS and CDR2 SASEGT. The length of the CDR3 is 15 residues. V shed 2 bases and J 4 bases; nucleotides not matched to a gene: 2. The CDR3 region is CASSELAGGSDTQYF. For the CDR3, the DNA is TGTGCCAGCAGTGAACTAGCGGGAGGTTCAGATACGCAGTATTTT.

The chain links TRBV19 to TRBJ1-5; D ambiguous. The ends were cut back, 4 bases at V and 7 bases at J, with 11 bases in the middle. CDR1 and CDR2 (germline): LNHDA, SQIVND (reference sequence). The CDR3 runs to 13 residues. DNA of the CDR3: TGTGCCAGTAGTAACGACCCAGGACAGCCCCAGCATTTT. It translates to CASSNDPGQPQHF. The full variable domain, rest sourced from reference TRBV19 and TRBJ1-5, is DGGITQSPKYLFRKEGQNVTLSCEQNLNHDAMYWYRQDPGQGLRLIYYSQIVNDFQKGDIAEGYSVSREKKESFPLTVTSAQKNPTAFYLCASSNDPGQPQHFGDGTRLSIL.

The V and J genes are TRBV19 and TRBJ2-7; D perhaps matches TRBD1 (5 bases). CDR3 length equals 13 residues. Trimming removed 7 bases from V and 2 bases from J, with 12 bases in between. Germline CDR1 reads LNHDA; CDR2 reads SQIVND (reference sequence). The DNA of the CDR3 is TGTGCCAGTACGACAGCTGTTACCTACGAGCAGTACTTC. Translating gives CASTTAVTYEQYF. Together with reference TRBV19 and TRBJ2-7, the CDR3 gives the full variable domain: DGGITQSPKYLFRKEGQNVTLSCEQNLNHDAMYWYRQDPGQGLRLIYYSQIVNDFQKGDIAEGYSVSREKKESFPLTVTSAQKNPTAFYLCASTTAVTYEQYFGPGTRLTVT.

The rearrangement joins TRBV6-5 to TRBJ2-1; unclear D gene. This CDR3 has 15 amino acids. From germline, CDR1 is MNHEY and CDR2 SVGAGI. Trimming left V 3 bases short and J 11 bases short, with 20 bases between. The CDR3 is CASSYWSRGSNQQFF. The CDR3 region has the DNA TGTGCCAGCAGTTATTGGTCTAGAGGCTCTAATCAGCAGTTCTTC.

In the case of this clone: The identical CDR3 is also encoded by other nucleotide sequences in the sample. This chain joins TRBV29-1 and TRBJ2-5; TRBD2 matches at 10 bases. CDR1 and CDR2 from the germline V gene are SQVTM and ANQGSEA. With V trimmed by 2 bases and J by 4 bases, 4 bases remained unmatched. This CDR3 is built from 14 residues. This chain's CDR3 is CSVELAGAGETQYF. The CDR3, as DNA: TGCAGCGTTGAACTAGCGGGGGCCGGAGAGACCCAGTACTTC. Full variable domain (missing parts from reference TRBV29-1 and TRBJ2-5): SAVISQKPSRDICQRGTSLTIQCQVDSQVTMMFWYRQQPGQSLTLIATANQGSEATYESGFVIDKFPISRPNLTFSTLTVSNMSPEDSSIYLCSVELAGAGETQYFGPGTRLLVL.

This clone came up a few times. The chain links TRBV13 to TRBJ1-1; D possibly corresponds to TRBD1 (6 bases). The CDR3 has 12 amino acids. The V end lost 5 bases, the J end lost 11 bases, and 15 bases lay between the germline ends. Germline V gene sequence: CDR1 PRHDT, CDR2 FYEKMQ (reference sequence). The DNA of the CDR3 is TGTGCCAGCAGCCTCGGGGGGCGTGAGGCTTTCTTT. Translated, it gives CASSLGGREAFF.

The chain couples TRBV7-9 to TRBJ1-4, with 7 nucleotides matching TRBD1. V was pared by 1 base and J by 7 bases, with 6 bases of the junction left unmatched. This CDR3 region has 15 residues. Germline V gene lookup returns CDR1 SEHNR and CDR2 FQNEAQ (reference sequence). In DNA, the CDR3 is TGTGCCAGCAGCTTAGTTGGGAGGACAGGTGAAAAACTGTTTTTT. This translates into CASSLVGRTGEKLFF.

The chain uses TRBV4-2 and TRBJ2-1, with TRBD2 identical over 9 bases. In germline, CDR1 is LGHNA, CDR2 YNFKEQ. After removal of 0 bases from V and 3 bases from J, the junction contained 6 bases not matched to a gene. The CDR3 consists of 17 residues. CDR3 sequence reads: CASSQEASGTHYNEQFF. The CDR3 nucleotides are TGTGCCAGCAGCCAAGAGGCTAGCGGGACTCACTACAATGAGCAGTTCTTC.

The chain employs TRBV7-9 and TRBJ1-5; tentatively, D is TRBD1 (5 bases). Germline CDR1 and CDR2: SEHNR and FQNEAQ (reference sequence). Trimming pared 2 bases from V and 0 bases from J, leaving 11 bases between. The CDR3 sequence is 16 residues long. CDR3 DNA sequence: TGTGCCAGCAGCTTATACGTTGGACATAGCAATCAGCCCCAGCATTTT. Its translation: CASSLYVGHSNQPQHF. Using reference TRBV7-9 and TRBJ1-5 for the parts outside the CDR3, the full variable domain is DTGVSQNPRHKITKRGQNVTFRCDPISEHNRLYWYRQTLGQGPEFLTYFQNEAQLEKSRLLSDRFSAERPKGSFSTLEIQRTEQGDSAMYLCASSLYVGHSNQPQHFGDGTRLSIL.

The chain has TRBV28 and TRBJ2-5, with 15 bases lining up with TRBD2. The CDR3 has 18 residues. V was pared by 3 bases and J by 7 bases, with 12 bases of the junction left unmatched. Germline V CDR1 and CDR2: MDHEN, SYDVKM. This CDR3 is CASSFRTSGRAKTGTQYF. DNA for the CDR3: TGTGCCAGCAGTTTCCGGACTAGCGGGAGGGCCAAGACGGGGACCCAGTACTTC.

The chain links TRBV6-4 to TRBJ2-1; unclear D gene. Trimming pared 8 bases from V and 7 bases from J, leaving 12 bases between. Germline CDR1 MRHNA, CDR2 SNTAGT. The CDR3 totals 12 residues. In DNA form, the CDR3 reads TGTGCCAGCTGCCCGAAACTAAATGAGCAGTTCTTC. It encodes CASCPKLNEQFF.

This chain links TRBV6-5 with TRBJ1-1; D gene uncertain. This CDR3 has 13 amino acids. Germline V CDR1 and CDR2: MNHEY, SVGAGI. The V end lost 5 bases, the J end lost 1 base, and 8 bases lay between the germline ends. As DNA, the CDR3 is TGTGCCAGCAGTGATTGGAGGAACACTGAAGCTTTCTTT. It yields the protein CASSDWRNTEAFF.

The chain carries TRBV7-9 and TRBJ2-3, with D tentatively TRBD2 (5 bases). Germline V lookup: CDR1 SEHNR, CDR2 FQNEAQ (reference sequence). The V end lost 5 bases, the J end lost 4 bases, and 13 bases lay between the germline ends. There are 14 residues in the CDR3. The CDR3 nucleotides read TGTGCCAGCAGCCCCCCCGGGGTTTCAGATACGCAGTATTTT. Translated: CASSPPGVSDTQYF.